Given below is one T cell receptor (beta chain) in context. This specimen comes from a study of T cell responses to AZD1222 COVID-19 vaccine. The CDR3 extends over 16 amino acids. V was cut by 0 bases and J by 2 bases, with 10 bases left in between. CDR1 and CDR2 from the germline V gene are KGHSH and LQKENI. Libraries were prepared by immunoSEQ multiplex PCR; TCRdb keeps only in-frame clonotypes and omits some of them. The sample includes some 100,000 clones, approximately 92% seen only once; the top ten take 2.5%. The chain joins TRBV18 to TRBJ2-2; no reliable D call. The sequence derives from an adult who received the AZD1222 COVID-19 vaccine. The material was peripheral blood, obtained 28 days after the second AZD1222 dose. This chain's CDR3 is CASSPPGRSNTGELFF. The CDR3 DNA sequence: TGTGCCAGCTCACCACCGGGCAGGTCTAACACCGGGGAGCTGTTTTTT. The full variable domain, rest sourced from reference TRBV18 and TRBJ2-2, is NAGVMQNPRHLVRRRGQEARLRCSPMKGHSHVYWYRQLPEEGLKFMVYLQKENIIDESGMPKERFSAEFPKEGPSILRIQQVVRGDSAAYFCASSPPGRSNTGELFFGEGSRLTVL.